This is a list of T cell receptor beta chains from one sample in a study of T cells in Graves' hyperthyroidism and ophthalmopathy. From the multiplex PCR reads, TCRdb called clonotypes with MiXCR, one entry per CDR3 protein. Of more than 550,000 distinct CDR3 sequences in the sample, 17% were seen once. The specimen was blood. All receptors derive from a man between 50 and 59 years old with Graves' hyperthyroidism. Both conserved end residues are part of each CDR3. Each record gives: J gene, D gene, V gene, clone size, CDR3 protein, CDR3 DNA. A D gene is named only where the DNA matches it firmly. Size is omitted from some rows. Given values are once, few, many or a class for expanded clones.

J: TRBJ2-6
D: TRBD1
V: TRBV18
size: few
CDR3: CASSLRQGAGANVLTF
DNA: TGTGCCAGCTCACTGCGACAGGGTGCTGGGGCCAACGTCCTGACTTTC

J: TRBJ2-7
D: NA
V: TRBV12-3/TRBV12-4
size: many
CDR3: CASSPTAASYEQYF
DNA: TGTGCCAGCAGTCCTACGGCTGCCTCCTACGAGCAGTACTTC

J: TRBJ2-5
D: NA
V: TRBV29-1
size: few
CDR3: CSVFTGTKQETQYF
DNA: TGCAGCGTTTTTACCGGGACGAAACAAGAGACCCAGTACTTC

J: TRBJ1-6
D: NA
V: TRBV27
size: many
CDR3: CASSLSPTGSPLHF
DNA: TGTGCCAGCAGTTTAAGTCCGACGGGTTCACCCCTCCACTTT

J: TRBJ2-1
D: TRBD2
V: TRBV20-1
size: many
CDR3: CSARPGREILNEQFF
DNA: TGCAGTGCGCGTCCCGGGCGGGAGATCCTCAATGAGCAGTTCTTC

J: TRBJ2-2
D: TRBD1
V: TRBV29-1
size: NA
CDR3: CSVDPGQGRAGELFF
DNA: TGCAGCGTGGATCCGGGACAGGGTAGGGCCGGGGAGCTGTTTTTT

J: TRBJ1-5
D: NA
V: TRBV6-4
size: NA
CDR3: CASSDSSGQPQHF
DNA: TGTGCCAGCAGTGACTCCTCGGGACAGCCCCAGCATTTT

J: TRBJ1-6
D: NA
V: TRBV28
size: many
CDR3: CASNPGVTPLHF
DNA: TGTGCCAGCAATCCAGGGGTAACCCCCCTCCACTTT

J: TRBJ2-7
D: TRBD1
V: TRBV29-1
size: NA
CDR3: CSVDETGAGYEQYF
DNA: TGCAGCGTTGACGAGACAGGGGCTGGATACGAGCAGTACTTC

J: TRBJ2-3
D: NA
V: TRBV7-9
size: many
CDR3: CASSARGGGGTDTQYF
DNA: TGTGCCAGCAGCGCCAGGGGGGGAGGCGGCACAGATACGCAGTATTTT

J: TRBJ1-1
D: NA
V: TRBV9
size: few
CDR3: CASSETGYTEAFF
DNA: TGTGCCAGCAGCGAAACGGGGTACACTGAAGCTTTCTTT

J: TRBJ1-4
D: TRBD1
V: TRBV11-2
size: NA
CDR3: CASSLRQGREKLFF
DNA: TGTGCCAGCAGCTTACGACAGGGGCGAGAAAAACTGTTTTTT

J: TRBJ1-6
D: NA
V: TRBV9
size: many
CDR3: CASSVGGAQGNSPLHF
DNA: TGTGCCAGCAGCGTAGGGGGCGCGCAGGGTAATTCACCCCTCCACTTT

J: TRBJ1-4
D: NA
V: TRBV3-1
size: many
CDR3: CASSQDLTATNEKLFF
DNA: TGTGCCAGCAGCCAAGATCTTACAGCAACTAATGAAAAACTGTTTTTT

J: TRBJ2-2
D: TRBD1
V: TRBV19
size: many
CDR3: CASSPVRGPGELFF
DNA: TGTGCCAGTAGCCCTGTCAGGGGGCCCGGGGAGCTGTTTTTT

J: TRBJ2-1
D: TRBD2
V: TRBV5-1
size: once
CDR3: CASSSSGSRNNEQFF
DNA: TGCGCCAGCAGTTCGAGCGGGAGTCGCAACAATGAGCAGTTCTTC

J: TRBJ2-6
D: TRBD1
V: TRBV18
size: NA
CDR3: CASRILGGAGANVLTF
DNA: TGTGCCAGCAGAATACTAGGGGGCGCTGGGGCCAACGTCCTGACTTTC

J: TRBJ2-7
D: TRBD1
V: TRBV11-3
size: many
CDR3: CASSAGTAYEQYF
DNA: TGTGCCAGCAGCGCCGGGACAGCATACGAGCAGTACTTC

J: TRBJ2-7
D: TRBD2
V: TRBV7-2
size: many
CDR3: CASSLLVTLAGDEQYF
DNA: TGTGCCAGCAGCTTACTTGTTACGCTAGCGGGAGACGAGCAGTACTTC

J: TRBJ2-5
D: NA
V: TRBV24-1
size: many
CDR3: CATSDPHETQYF
DNA: TGTGCCACCAGTGACCCACACGAGACCCAGTACTTC

J: TRBJ2-7
D: TRBD2
V: TRBV7-2
size: few
CDR3: CASSPTSGATYEQYF
DNA: TGTGCCAGCAGCCCCACCAGCGGGGCGACCTACGAGCAGTACTTC

J: TRBJ2-1
D: TRBD1
V: TRBV4-3
size: NA
CDR3: CASSQSAGGLVNEQFF
DNA: TGCGCCAGCAGCCAATCCGCAGGGGGCTTGGTCAATGAACAGTTCTTC

J: TRBJ2-5
D: TRBD2
V: TRBV29-1
size: few
CDR3: CSVVPASGAQETQYF
DNA: TGCAGCGTTGTTCCGGCTAGCGGGGCCCAAGAGACCCAGTACTTC

J: TRBJ2-1
D: NA
V: TRBV10-3
size: many
CDR3: CAISESGSAGNEQFF
DNA: TGTGCCATCAGTGAGTCGGGCAGTGCGGGGAATGAGCAGTTCTTC

J: TRBJ2-4
D: NA
V: TRBV20-1
size: many
CDR3: CSARDLQEEAKNIQYF
DNA: TGCAGTGCTAGAGATCTCCAGGAGGAAGCCAAAAACATTCAGTACTTC